This T cell receptor beta chain appears in the sequencing data of a study of T cell responses to AZD1222 COVID-19 vaccine (dated by TCRdb to 2020 to 2022). Looking at the study overall: TCR sequencing covered more than 230 trial participants: 207 given two doses of AZD1222 and approximately 26 given two doses of MenACWY control vaccine. Trial participants were enrolled by age into 18-55, 56-69 and 70-plus year subgroups, with around 150, 28 and 57 TCR-sequenced participants respectively. What the authors observed across the whole study: Vaccine-associated CD4 TCRs spanned the whole spike protein, with dominant responses in regions 160-218 and 743-854. Spike-specific TCR breadth and depth rose significantly after two AZD1222 doses compared with day 0 and with MenACWY recipients. No day 14 peak-response samples were available, so repertoires were characterized only after the peak T cell response. Epitopes outside the regions mutated in the B.1.351 and B.1.1.7 variants were reportedly recognized by nearly half of the unique spike-specific TCRs. Only five to seven AZD1222 recipients were SARS-CoV-2 seropositive at baseline, limiting conclusions about previously exposed vaccinees. The 56-69-year group was small, and its depth increase did not reach significance, likely because of low power. Participants were mostly white British and included more females than males, and it was suggested by the authors that clonal diversity may have been underestimated.

From the cysteine up to the phenylalanine, the CDR3 has a length of 14 residues. Only the CDR3 DNA is retained, 42 bases long and in frame from the first base. CDR1 SGHTA and CDR2 FQGNSA were looked up in the germline V gene. V loses 6 bases, J loses 6 bases, and the germline ends lie 17 bases apart. The CDR3 regions of human TCRbeta chains were analyzed by immunosequencing. In the original analysis: TCRs in the repertoires were compared against a reference library of SARS-CoV-2-specific TCRs that had been generated with the MIRA antigen-specificity platform. Breadth meant the fraction of unique TCRs that were SARS-CoV-2-associated, whereas depth meant the fraction of total T cells that were SARS-CoV-2-associated. Using the MIRA data, each spike-specific TCR was mapped to the spike region that the TCR reacts to and placed in a CD4 or CD8 class. Log10-transformed breadth and depth values were compared by one-way ANOVA with Sidak's multiple comparisons tests. Held by TCRdb, this immuneACCESS table contains in-frame sequences only and omits some clones. Under half of the omission traces to an unresolved V gene where checked; the cause of the rest is unknown. V and J calls and clone size are copied from that table; D and trimming were computed from the DNA. The sample table contains around 100,000 clones; only one count was recorded for around 90% of them. The ten largest clones capture 2% to 3% of the sample.

Concerning this clone itself: The target of this receptor is not known. No clone much larger than this one lies a single base away; base qualities are absent.

The time point label of this sample denotes: about 28 days (+/-7) after the second vaccine dose. AZD1222 recipients with second doses at about 4 weeks or about 12 weeks were pooled, because spike-specific TCR depth and breadth did not differ between schedules. The vaccinee samples were drawn from two UK trials, COV001 and COV002, one of which was a single-blind randomized controlled phase 2/3 trial testing AZD1222 (ChAdOx1 nCoV-19) in healthy adults. Trial participant PBMC samples were collected at day 0 and day 28 after the second dose for TCRbeta chain sequencing. The chain is made from TRBV7-2 and TRBJ1-2; the D gene is perhaps TRBD1, from 5 matching bases. This receptor was identified in an adult who received the AZD1222 COVID-19 vaccine. Sequencing was performed on peripheral blood, taken 28 days after the second AZD1222 dose. The DNA is as follows: TGTGCCAGCAGTTACGATCGACAGCAGCATGGCTACACCTTC. This translates into CASSYDRQQHGYTF. Where the CDR3 stops, the reference TRBV7-2 and TRBJ1-2 genes take over; the full variable domain is GAGVSQSPSNKVTEKGKDVELRCDPISGHTALYWYRQSLGQGLEFLIYFQGNSAPDKSGLPSDRFSAERTGGSVSTLTIQRTQQEDSAVYLCASSYDRQQHGYTFGSGTRLTVV.